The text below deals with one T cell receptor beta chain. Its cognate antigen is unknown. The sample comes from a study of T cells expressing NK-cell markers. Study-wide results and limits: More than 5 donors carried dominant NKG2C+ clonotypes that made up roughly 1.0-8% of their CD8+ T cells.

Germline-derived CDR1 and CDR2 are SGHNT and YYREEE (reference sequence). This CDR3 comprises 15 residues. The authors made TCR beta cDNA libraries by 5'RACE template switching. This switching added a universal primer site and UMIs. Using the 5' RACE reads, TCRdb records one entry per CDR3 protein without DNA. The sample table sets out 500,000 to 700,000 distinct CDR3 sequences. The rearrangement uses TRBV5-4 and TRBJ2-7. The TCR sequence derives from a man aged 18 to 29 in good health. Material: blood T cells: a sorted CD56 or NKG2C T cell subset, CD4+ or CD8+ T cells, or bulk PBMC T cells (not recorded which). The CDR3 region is CASSLGRLPSYEQYF.